The clone carrying this T cell receptor (beta chain) was recorded many times. These data are taken from a study of early T cells in non-severe SARS-CoV-2 infection. TCRdb reprocessed the 5' RACE reads via MiXCR and lists one record per CDR3 protein. This table holds approximately 37,000 distinct CDR3 sequences, about 5.3% found once. The sample was whole blood, taken at baseline. This receptor was identified in an adult who was a healthcare worker with PCR-confirmed SARS-CoV-2 infection or an uninfected control (not recorded which).

The CDR3 loop reads CATSILAGHQETQYF. DNA of the CDR3: TGTGCCACCTCCATCCTAGCGGGACACCAAGAGACCCAGTACTTC. The rearrangement joins TRBV19 to TRBJ2-5, with 9 bases matching TRBD2. Trimming took 10 bases from V and 0 from J; bases not matched to a gene: 9. Germline V gene lookup returns CDR1 LNHDA and CDR2 SQIVND (reference sequence). CDR3 length equals 15 residues.